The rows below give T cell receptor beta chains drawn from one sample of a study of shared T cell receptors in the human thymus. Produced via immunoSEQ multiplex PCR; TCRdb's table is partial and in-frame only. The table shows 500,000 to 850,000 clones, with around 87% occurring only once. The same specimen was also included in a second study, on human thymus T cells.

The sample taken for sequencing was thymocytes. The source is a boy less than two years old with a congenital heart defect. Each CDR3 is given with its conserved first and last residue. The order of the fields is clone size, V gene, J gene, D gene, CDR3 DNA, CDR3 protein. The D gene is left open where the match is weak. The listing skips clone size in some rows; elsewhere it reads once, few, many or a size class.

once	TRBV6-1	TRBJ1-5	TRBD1	TGTGCCAGCAGTGATTATCGGGACAGCCTTTTGCGGCCCCAGCATTTT	CASSDYRDSLLRPQHF
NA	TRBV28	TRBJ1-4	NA	TGTGCCAGCAGTTTAGATGGAGGACAGTTAACTAATGAAAAACTGTTTTTT	CASSLDGGQLTNEKLFF
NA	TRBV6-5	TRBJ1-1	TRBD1	TGTGCCAGCAGGGGACAGGGGGTGGCTGAAGCTTTCTTT	CASRGQGVAEAFF
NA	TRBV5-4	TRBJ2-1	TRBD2	TGTGCCAGCAGGTTAGCGGGGGCCTCCTACAATGAGCAGTTCTTC	CASRLAGASYNEQFF
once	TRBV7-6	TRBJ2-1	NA	TGTGCCAGCAGCACCTCAGGGGCCTACAATGAGCAGTTCTTC	CASSTSGAYNEQFF
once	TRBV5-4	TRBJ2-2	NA	TGTGCCAGCAGCTTGGGGTTGGGGGAGGCGAACACCGGGGAGCTGTTTTTT	CASSLGLGEANTGELFF
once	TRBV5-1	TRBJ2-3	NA	TGCGCCAGCAGCTACCGGGACTTCTCCTACACCACAGATACGCAGTATTTT	CASSYRDFSYTTDTQYF
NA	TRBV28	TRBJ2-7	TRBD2	TGTGCCAGCACCTCCGGGACTAGCTACGAGCAGTACTTC	CASTSGTSYEQYF
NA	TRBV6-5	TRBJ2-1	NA	TGTGCCAGCAGTTACTCGACGGGAGTCTCCTACAATGAGCAGTTCTTC	CASSYSTGVSYNEQFF
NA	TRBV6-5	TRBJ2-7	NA	TGTGCCAGCAGGGACAGATCCTACGAGCAGTACTTC	CASRDRSYEQYF
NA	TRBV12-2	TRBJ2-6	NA	TGTGCAAGTCGCTTATTTCGGGGTTTCGTAGGGACAGATCCCTCTGGGGCCAACGTCCTGACTTTC	CASRLFRGFVGTDPSGANVLTF
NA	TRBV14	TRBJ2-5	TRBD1	TGTGCCAGCAGCCCAAGAGGGGGCCGGGACAGGGGTCTCCAAGAGACCCAGTACTTC	CASSPRGGRDRGLQETQYF
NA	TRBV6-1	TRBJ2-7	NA	TGTGCCAGCAGTGAAGTCAGAGTCCGGGACACTTACGAGCAGTACTTC	CASSEVRVRDTYEQYF
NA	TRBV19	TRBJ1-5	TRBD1	TGTGCCAGTAGTATAGATCGGGACAGGGGAAGAAGCAATCAGCCCCAGCATTTT	CASSIDRDRGRSNQPQHF
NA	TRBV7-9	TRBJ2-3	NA	TGTGCCAGCAGCCCCCGGACAGCCGCTAGCACAGATACGCAGTATTTT	CASSPRTAASTDTQYF
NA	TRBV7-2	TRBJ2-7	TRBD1	TGTGCCAGCAGCTTAGCGAGGAAATGTCAAGGGGACAGGGCCTACGAGCAGTACTTC	CASSLARKCQGDRAYEQYF
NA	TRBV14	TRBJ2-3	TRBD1	TGTGCCAGCAGCCAAGGAAGACAGGGGATCCGTACAGATACGCAGTATTTT	CASSQGRQGIRTDTQYF
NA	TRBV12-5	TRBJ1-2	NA	TGTGCTAGTGCAGTAGCCAACTCGGGGTATGGCTACACCTTC	CASAVANSGYGYTF
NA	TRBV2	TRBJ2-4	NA	TGTTTCGGGGTAGCCAAAAACATTCAGTACTTC	CFGVAKNIQYF
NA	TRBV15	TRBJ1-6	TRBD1	TGTGCCACCAGCAGAGGGAGCACAGGGGGTAATTCACCCCTCCACTTT	CATSRGSTGGNSPLHF
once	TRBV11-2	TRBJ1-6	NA	TGTGCCAGCAGCCCTATTCACATCTTGGACAGATTTGGTAATTCACCCCTCCACTTT	CASSPIHILDRFGNSPLHF
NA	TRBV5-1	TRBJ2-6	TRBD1	TGCGCCAGCAGCTACCAACCGACAGGGGCTGGGGCCAACGTCCTGACTTTC	CASSYQPTGAGANVLTF
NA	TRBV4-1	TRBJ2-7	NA	TGCGCCAGCAGCCAAGTGGGCAGGGGGGTTTACGAGCAGTACTTC	CASSQVGRGVYEQYF
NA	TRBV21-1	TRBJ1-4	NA	TGTGCCAGCAGCCCCCGGACTGCCGCTAATGAAAAACTGTTTTTT	CASSPRTAANEKLFF
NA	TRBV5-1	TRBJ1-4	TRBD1	TGCGCCAGCAGCGGCCCCGGGACAGCTTTTAATGAAAAACTGTTTTTT	CASSGPGTAFNEKLFF
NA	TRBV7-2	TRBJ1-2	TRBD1	TGTGCCTCGGGACAGGGGCGTTATGGCTACACCTTC	CASGQGRYGYTF
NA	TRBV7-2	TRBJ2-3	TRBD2	TGTGCCAGCAGCTTTGAGCGGGGGGTCACAGATACGCAGTATTTT	CASSFERGVTDTQYF
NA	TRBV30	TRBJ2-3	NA	TGTGCCTGGATTGGCGGCCAGGGGAACACAGATACGCAGTATTTT	CAWIGGQGNTDTQYF
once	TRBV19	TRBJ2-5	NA	TGTGCCAGTAGTAGCGGCCCTGCCCAAGAGACCCAGTACTTC	CASSSGPAQETQYF